The 19 T cell receptor beta chains listed next were all sequenced from one sample in a study of T cell repertoires in cytomegalovirus infection (dated by TCRdb to the late 2010s). TCRdb lists the instrument as Illumina HiSeq 1500. TCRdb reanalyzed the raw reads on its own, using fastp at Q25 for trimming and MiXCR for clone calling, and kept in-frame beta chains. Rows are unified per CDR3 protein, each entry keeping the most common DNA and genes. For this sample there are about a million distinct CDR3 sequences; around 32% appear just once. Together, the top ten hold roughly 12% of the sample. What these receptors recognize is not known. Interpreted using the paper, the treatment or condition label stands for: in vitro stimulation with specific CMV peptide epitopes to enrich CMV-specific T cells. Sequencing used cultured CD8+ T cells from PBMCs, obtained from culture after CMV antigen stimulation. The origin of the receptors is a human donor in good health (CMV status not recorded). Some clones in this sample may be carry-over from other donors' samples.

There are many counts of this clonotype. The chain links TRBV7-8 to TRBJ1-2; possibly TRBD1 for D (6 bases). Germline values: CDR1 SGHVS, CDR2 FQNEAQ. The CDR3 contains 15 residues. Trimming took 8 bases from V and 3 from J, leaving 19 bases between them. DNA of the CDR3: TGTGCCAGCGGGATGAAGGGGGAATGGGACTATGGCTACACCTTC. Encoded protein: CASGMKGEWDYGYTF.

As for this clonotype: The junction departs from germline at one end; a sequencing error may be responsible. The chain uses TRBV7-6 and TRBJ2-7; either TRBD1 or TRBD2 may fit D (5 bases each). Germline assignment: CDR1 SGHVS and CDR2 FNYEAQ. The CDR3 consists of 15 residues. The CDR3, as DNA: TGTGGCAGCAGCTTACGGGCCGGGGCACTCTACGAGCAGTACTTC. Encoded protein: CGSSLRAGALYEQYF.

This clonotype was detected ten times or more. This sequence joins TRBV12-3 or TRBV12-4 and TRBJ1-5, with no clear D. CDR3 length: 12 residues. V lost 6 bases and J lost 7, with 10 bases in between. The CDR3 bases are TGTGCCAGCAGCACCGGGAGGCAGCCCCAGCATTTT. As protein: CASSTGRQPQHF.

In its sample, this clonotype was seen a few times. The J gene is TRBJ2-1, the V gene TRBV2; D not resolved. Germline V CDR1 and CDR2: SNHLY, FYNNEI. Trimming pared 10 bases from V and 4 bases from J, leaving 11 bases between. This CDR3 is built from 12 residues. Written as DNA, the CDR3 is TGTGCCAACACCGACACTTACAATGAGCAGTTCTTC. The encoded protein is CANTDTYNEQFF.

The rearrangement uses TRBV7-9 and TRBJ2-3; D is perhaps TRBD1 (6 bases). The CDR3 is 16 amino acids. CDR1 is SEHNR and CDR2 is FQNEAQ in the germline V gene (reference sequence). Trimming took off 1 base at V and 5 bases at J, with 16 bases between the two ends. The chain's CDR3 is CASSLVSGQRKDTQYF. The CDR3 DNA sequence: TGTGCCAGCAGCTTAGTCTCCGGACAGCGCAAAGATACGCAGTATTTT.

This clonotype showed up just a few times. The V call is TRBV4-1, the J call TRBJ2-3, with D perhaps given as TRBD1 or TRBD2 (5 bases each). The V and J ends lost 1 base and 13 bases respectively, with 9 bases between them. This CDR3 region has 11 residues. In germline, CDR1 is MGHRA, CDR2 YSYEKL. CDR3 bases: TGCGCCAGCAGCCAAGGGGGGTCGGAGTATTTT. Amino acids: CASSQGGSEYF.

This clonotype was seen repeatedly, ten times or more. The chain links TRBV7-6 to TRBJ2-3, with D maybe TRBD2 (6 bases). Germline V gene sequence: CDR1 SGHVS, CDR2 FNYEAQ. The V and J ends lost 1 base and 2 bases respectively, with 16 bases between them. CDR3 length equals 17 residues. The CDR3 DNA reads as TGTGCCAGCAGCTTAGGGCTGAGGCGGGGTAACACAGATACGCAGTATTTT. It translates to CASSLGLRRGNTDTQYF.

This chain uses TRBV6-2 or TRBV6-3 with TRBJ2-3; 16 bases are a match to TRBD2. Trimming took 5 bases from V and 4 from J; bases not matched to a gene: 6. Germline CDR1 and CDR2: MNHEY and SVGEGT. The CDR3 totals 17 residues. CDR3 amino acids: CASSPEGLAGGADTQYF. CDR3 in DNA: TGTGCCAGCAGTCCCGAGGGACTAGCGGGGGGGGCAGATACGCAGTATTTT.

In its sample, this clonotype was seen many times. This sequence joins TRBV7-9 and TRBJ2-3; 7 bases are a match to TRBD1. The CDR3 has 18 residues. V was clipped by 2 bases and J by 5 bases; unmatched bases: 16. In germline, CDR1 is SEHNR, CDR2 FQNEAQ (reference sequence). CDR3 amino acids: CASSLTNLRQGGGDTQYF. The CDR3 region has the DNA TGTGCCAGCAGCTTAACAAATTTGAGACAGGGTGGTGGAGATACGCAGTATTTT.

The chain recombines TRBV2 with TRBJ2-7, with D unclear. The V end was cut by 4 bases, the J end by 3 bases, with 16 bases between. Germline assignment: CDR1 SNHLY and CDR2 FYNNEI. This CDR3 region has 15 residues. In DNA form, the CDR3 reads TGTGCCAGCAGTGGGAACACTAAAGGATACTACGAGCAGTACGTC. Amino acids: CASSGNTKGYYEQYV.

This clonotype was seen more than once but under ten times. The V gene is TRBV24-1, the J gene TRBJ1-2; perhaps TRBD1 as D (5 bases). In germline, CDR1 is KGHDR, CDR2 SFDVKD. Trimming left V 3 bases short and J 4 bases short, with 11 bases between. The CDR3 consists of 14 residues. CDR3 nucleotide sequence: TGTGCCACCAGTGATGGGACGGATCTCTATGGCTACACCTTC. It encodes CATSDGTDLYGYTF.

This clonotype has a count of ten or more. The chain carries TRBV6-1 and TRBJ2-5; D gene uncertain. Germline CDR1 and CDR2: MNHNS and SASEGT. V was clipped by 2 bases and J by 5 bases, with 15 bases between them. The CDR3 is 15 amino acids. The CDR3 spells CASSEIRGVGETQYF. CDR3 sequence (DNA): TGTGCCAGCAGTGAAATTCGAGGTGTGGGGGAGACCCAGTACTTC.

The J gene is TRBJ2-2, the V gene TRBV29-1, with D unresolved. Germline CDR1 SQVTM, CDR2 ANQGSEA. This CDR3 is 13 amino acids long. Between the trimmed V and J ends, which lost 5 bases and 2 bases, there was a span of 9 bases. The CDR3 DNA sequence: TGCAGCGTTCTAGACCCCAACACCGGGGAGCTGTTTTTT. Translation: CSVLDPNTGELFF.

The V and J genes are TRBV6-5 and TRBJ1-6; tentatively, D is TRBD1 (6 bases). V dropped 6 bases and J dropped 7 bases, with 16 bases sitting between them. This CDR3 is 15 amino acids long. Germline V gene lookup returns CDR1 MNHEY and CDR2 SVGAGI. CDR3 coding DNA: TGTGCCAGCAGCCCAGAGGGACACCCCAATTCACCCCTCCACTTT. Amino acids: CASSPEGHPNSPLHF.

This chain connects TRBV14 to TRBJ1-1; perhaps TRBD1 as D (6 bases). The CDR3 is 15 amino acids. Germline V gives CDR1 SGHDN, CDR2 FVKESK. Trimming removed 3 bases from V and 6 bases from J, with 17 bases in between. The CDR3 here is CASSQGAFEIAEAFF. The DNA for the CDR3 is TGTGCCAGCAGCCAGGGGGCCTTTGAAATCGCTGAAGCTTTCTTT.

CDR3 bases: TGTGCCAGTAGTCTAACCGGTGGGACTCTCACAGATACGCAGTATTTT. Protein: CASSLTGGTLTDTQYF. The gene calls are TRBV19 and TRBJ2-3; a weak D match, TRBD2 (6 bases). V shed 5 bases and J shed 2 bases, with 17 bases lying between them. Looked up from germline, CDR1 is LNHDA and CDR2 is SQIVND (reference sequence). The CDR3 runs 16 residues.

The chain uses TRBV6-1 and TRBJ1-4, with D hard to call. Trimming left V 2 bases short and J 0 bases short, with 16 bases between. This CDR3 is 18 amino acids long. Looked up from germline, CDR1 is MNHNS and CDR2 is SASEGT. The CDR3, as DNA: TGTGCCAGCAGTGAACATCGGACGAGGGCCGCAACTAATGAAAAACTGTTTTTT. Translating it yields CASSEHRTRAATNEKLFF.

This clonotype was counted only a few times. This chain joins TRBV4-1 and TRBJ2-1; a weak D match, TRBD2 (6 bases). Trimming took 1 base from V and 9 from J, leaving 13 bases between them. The CDR3 is 14 residues long. Germline V CDR1 and CDR2: MGHRA, YSYEKL. CDR3 in DNA: TGCGCCAGCAGCCAAGGGGGAGGCTTAGGTGAGCAGTTCTTC. Residues: CASSQGGGLGEQFF.

The chain joins TRBV2 to TRBJ2-1, with D tentatively TRBD1 or TRBD2 (5 bases each). The CDR3 is 15 amino acids. Germline V lookup: CDR1 SNHLY, CDR2 FYNNEI. The ends were cut back, 9 bases at V and 0 bases at J, with 15 bases in the middle. Written as DNA, the CDR3 is TGTGCCAGAAAGACTTGGGACGGCTCCTACAATGAGCAGTTCTTC. Residues: CARKTWDGSYNEQFF.